This passage covers 31 T cell receptor beta chains from one sample sequenced in a study of cytomegalovirus exposure and HLA in healthy donors. PCR was performed using 60 Vbeta and 13 Jbeta primers. Libraries were prepared by immunoSEQ multiplex PCR; TCRdb keeps only in-frame clonotypes and omits some of them. This table has 150,000 to 200,000 clones, about 80% appearing once. The source material was PBMCs. These receptors were obtained from a woman aged 50 to 60 in good health and CMV-seropositive.

V gene TRBV2 combines with J gene TRBJ2-1, with a tentative D call TRBD1 (5 bases). The V gene's germline CDR1 is SNHLY and CDR2 FYNNEI. This CDR3 contains 14 residues. The V gene lost 6 bases and the J gene lost 0 bases, with 9 bases spanning the gap. CDR3 nucleotide sequence: TGTGCCAGCAGAAGGGGTAGCTCCTACAATGAGCAGTTCTTC. Translation: CASRRGSSYNEQFF.

The chain uses TRBV5-6 and TRBJ1-2; tentatively, D is TRBD1 (5 bases). CDR1 is SGHDT, CDR2 YYEEEE, per germline. The length of the CDR3 is 14 residues. The V end lost 6 bases, the J end lost 4 bases, and 16 bases lay between the germline ends. The CDR3 is CASTLGAEIYGYTF. The CDR3 region has the DNA TGTGCCAGCACCCTAGGGGCAGAGATCTATGGCTACACCTTC.

The chain joins TRBV27 to TRBJ2-7; 9 positions agree with TRBD1. The CDR3 loop spans 18 amino acids. Trimming removed 6 bases from V and 4 bases from J; junction bases left unmatched: 19. The germline gives CDR1 MNHEY, CDR2 SMNVEV (reference sequence). The CDR3 region is CASSKHSGTGRRGYEQYF. CDR3 in DNA: TGTGCCAGCAGCAAACATTCCGGGACAGGGCGAAGAGGGTACGAGCAGTACTTC.

The V gene is TRBV7-9, the J gene TRBJ1-1; D is unresolved. There are 12 residues in the CDR3. CDR1 and CDR2 (germline): SEHNR, FQNEAQ (reference sequence). Between the trimmed V and J ends, which lost 5 bases and 1 base, there was a span of 5 bases. The CDR3, as DNA: TGTGCCAGCAGCATCGGGAACACTGAAGCTTTCTTT. It encodes CASSIGNTEAFF.

This clone was observed a handful of times. The chain is built from TRBV7-2 and TRBJ2-1; 7 bases fit TRBD1. This CDR3 spans 13 amino acids. J was trimmed by 10 bases and V by 3 bases; bases with no gene match: 6. Germline V gives CDR1 SGHTA, CDR2 FQGNSA. The CDR3 sequence: CASSFRGPGEQFF. CDR3 sequence (DNA): TGTGCCAGCAGCTTTAGGGGGCCGGGGGAGCAGTTCTTC.

The rearrangement joins TRBV28 to TRBJ1-2; TRBD1 is a possible D gene (6 bases). The ends were cut back, 6 bases at V and 3 bases at J, with 11 bases in the middle. CDR3 length equals 13 residues. Germline CDR1 MDHEN, CDR2 SYDVKM. CDR3 sequence (DNA): TGTGCCAGCAGCATACAGGGATACTATGGCTACACCTTC. This translates into CASSIQGYYGYTF.

The rearrangement joins TRBV5-4 to TRBJ2-3; 12 positions match TRBD2. CDR1 is SGHNT and CDR2 is YYREEE in the germline V gene (reference sequence). The CDR3 spans 15 residues. Trimming cost V 6 bases and J 3 bases; bases outside gene matches: 5. The chain's CDR3 is CASTPSGGGTDTQYF. The CDR3 DNA reads as TGTGCCAGCACCCCTAGCGGGGGGGGGACAGATACGCAGTATTTT. Complete variable domain (other parts from reference TRBV5-4 and TRBJ2-3): ETGVTQSPTHLIKTRGQQVTLRCSSQSGHNTVSWYQQALGQGPQFIFQYYREEENGRGNFPPRFSGLQFPNYSSELNVNALELDDSALYLCASTPSGGGTDTQYFGPGTRLTVL.

This clone was counted a few times. The chain is built from TRBV5-4 and TRBJ1-1; D is perhaps TRBD1 (5 bases). Germline loops: CDR1 SGHNT, CDR2 YYREEE (reference sequence). The CDR3 has 16 amino acids. The V gene lost 3 bases and the J gene lost 5 bases, with 20 bases spanning the gap. CDR3 DNA: TGTGCCAGCAGCTCTCGACAGTCCCCGTTCGGGACTGAAGCTTTCTTT. Translation: CASSSRQSPFGTEAFF.

V and J are TRBV18 and TRBJ1-1; 8 bases align to TRBD1. CDR1 and CDR2 from the germline V gene are KGHSH and LQKENI. The CDR3 sequence is 13 residues long. V shed 6 bases and J 6 bases; nucleotides not matched to a gene: 6. The CDR3 coding sequence is TGTGCCAGCTCCCTTAACAGGGGGGCTGAAGCTTTCTTT. Translation: CASSLNRGAEAFF.

The V and J genes are TRBV7-9 and TRBJ2-6; D may be TRBD2 (5 bases). Between the trimmed V and J ends, which lost 2 bases and 1 base, there was a span of 9 bases. The CDR3 sequence is 16 residues long. CDR1 is SEHNR, CDR2 FQNEAQ, per germline (reference sequence). The CDR3 spells CASSLPGGSGANVLTF. The CDR3 coding sequence is TGTGCCAGCAGCTTACCTGGAGGATCTGGGGCCAACGTCCTGACTTTC.

The chain recombines TRBV10-1 with TRBJ1-1, with 9 bases that match TRBD1. Trimming at V came to 4 bases and at J to 10 bases, leaving 4 bases not matched to a gene. The V gene's germline CDR1 is WNHNN and CDR2 SYGVQD (reference sequence). This CDR3 has 12 residues. The CDR3 reads CASSGGQGRAFF. CDR3 nucleotides: TGCGCCAGCAGTGGGGGACAGGGAAGAGCTTTCTTT.

The chain recombines TRBV11-2 with TRBJ2-7; the match to TRBD1 covers 11 bases. V shed 2 bases and J 5 bases; nucleotides not matched to a gene: 5. Germline V lookup: CDR1 SGHAT, CDR2 FQNNGV. This CDR3 spans 15 amino acids. The CDR3 reads CASSLLDRGPHEQYF. CDR3 nucleotides: TGTGCCAGCAGCTTATTGGACAGGGGGCCCCACGAGCAGTACTTC.

This clone was counted a few times. The chain combines TRBV2 with TRBJ1-1; maybe TRBD1 (6 bases). Trimming took off 1 base at V and 5 bases at J, with 8 bases between the two ends. The germline CDR1 and CDR2 sequences are SNHLY and FYNNEI. The CDR3 extends over 13 amino acids. CDR3 nucleotides: TGTGCCAGCAGTGAAGGACAGGTGACTGAAGCTTTCTTT. Translating it yields CASSEGQVTEAFF.

The chain carries TRBV5-4 and TRBJ1-4, with D possibly matching TRBD1 (6 bases). The length of the CDR3 is 13 residues. The V gene's germline CDR1 is SGHNT and CDR2 YYREEE (reference sequence). Trimming removed 4 bases from V and 7 bases from J, with 11 bases in between. The CDR3 is CASSGGGGEKLFF. CDR3 nucleotide sequence: TGTGCCAGCAGCGGGGGGGGCGGTGAAAAACTGTTTTTT.

The CDR3 nucleotides are TGTGCCAGCAGCTCCCTGGGCGGGAGGAGCACAGATACGCAGTATTTT. Its protein is CASSSLGGRSTDTQYF. This chain joins TRBV11-2 and TRBJ2-3; 8 bases fit TRBD2. Germline V lookup: CDR1 SGHAT, CDR2 FQNNGV. The CDR3 loop spans 16 amino acids. Losses at the gene ends were 4 bases for V and 0 bases for J; bases not matched to a gene: 6.

This sequence joins TRBV9 and TRBJ1-2; no reliable D call. CDR3 length: 13 amino acids. V lost 0 bases to trimming and J lost 0 bases, with 3 bases between them. The germline V gene encodes CDR1 SGDLS and CDR2 YYNGEE. CDR3 loop: CASSVDSNYGYTF. The CDR3 DNA reads TGTGCCAGCAGCGTAGACTCTAACTATGGCTACACCTTC. Filled out from reference TRBV9 and TRBJ1-2, the complete variable domain reads DSGVTQTPKHLITATGQRVTLRCSPRSGDLSVYWYQQSLDQGLQFLIQYYNGEERAKGNILERFSAQQFPDLHSELNLSSLELGDSALYFCASSVDSNYGYTFGSGTRLTVV.

The V gene is TRBV5-6, the J gene TRBJ2-7, with 8 bases matching TRBD1. CDR1 and CDR2 from the germline V gene are SGHDT and YYEEEE. CDR3 length: 16 residues. V dropped 4 bases and J dropped 5; count of bases not matched to a gene: 14. CDR3 coding DNA: TGTGCCAGCAGCCTAGGGGACAGGCCCCTAGGGCACGAGCAGTACTTC. It specifies CASSLGDRPLGHEQYF. Based on the CDR3 plus reference TRBV5-6 and TRBJ2-7, the full variable domain is DAGVTQSPTHLIKTRGQQVTLRCSPKSGHDTVSWYQQALGQGPQFIFQYYEEEERQRGNFPDRFSGHQFPNYSSELNVNALLLGDSALYLCASSLGDRPLGHEQYFGPGTRLTVT.

CDR3 loop: CASSYSMNTEAFF. CDR3 bases: TGTGCCAGCAGTTACAGCATGAACACTGAAGCTTTCTTT. The rearrangement uses TRBV25-1 and TRBJ1-1, with D unresolved. V lost 5 bases and J lost 0, with 7 bases in between. The CDR3 is made up of 13 amino acids. Germline assignment: CDR1 MGHDK and CDR2 SYGVNS. Complete variable domain (other parts from reference TRBV25-1 and TRBJ1-1): EADIYQTPRYLVIGTGKKITLECSQTMGHDKMYWYQQDPGMELHLIHYSYGVNSTEKGDLSSESTVSRIRTEHFPLTLESARPSHTSQYLCASSYSMNTEAFFGQGTRLTVV.

The rearrangement joins TRBV5-1 to TRBJ2-7; D is perhaps TRBD1 (5 bases). The CDR3 contains 15 residues. The germline V gene encodes CDR1 SGHRS and CDR2 YFSETQ. Trimming shortened V by 0 bases and J by 2 bases, and 12 bases separated the two germline ends. CDR3 bases: TGCGCCAGCAGCTTGGTTGCAGGGTCCACCTACGAGCAGTACTTC. This codes for CASSLVAGSTYEQYF. The complete variable domain, with remaining parts taken from reference TRBV5-1 and TRBJ2-7, reads KAGVTQTPRYLIKTRGQQVTLSCSPISGHRSVSWYQQTPGQGLQFLFEYFSETQRNKGNFPGRFSGRQFSNSRSEMNVSTLELGDSALYLCASSLVAGSTYEQYFGPGTRLTVT.

The V gene is TRBV5-8, the J gene TRBJ1-5, with D possibly matching TRBD1 (5 bases). The V end lost 6 bases, the J end lost 4 bases, and 14 bases lay between the germline ends. Germline-derived CDR1 and CDR2 are SGHTS and YDEGEE. There are 14 residues in the CDR3. This CDR3 is CASIGGVANQPQHF. CDR3 DNA: TGTGCCAGCATCGGGGGGGTAGCTAATCAGCCCCAGCATTTT.

The chain carries TRBV25-1 and TRBJ2-7; TRBD2 matches 11 bases. Looked up from germline, CDR1 is MGHDK and CDR2 is SYGVNS. V was pared by 6 bases and J by 7 bases, with 20 bases of the junction left unmatched. CDR3 length: 18 residues. CDR3 nucleotide sequence: TGTGCCAGCAGCAGTGAATGGGGCACTAGCGGGGGTTCCTTTGAGCAGTACTTC. Protein: CASSSEWGTSGGSFEQYF.

This rearrangement joins TRBV4-1 to TRBJ2-5; D possibly corresponds to TRBD2 (6 bases). Germline V lookup: CDR1 MGHRA, CDR2 YSYEKL. Trimming removed 1 base from V and 5 bases from J, with 17 bases in between. The CDR3 contains 16 residues. The chain's CDR3 is CASSQGRDRSTETQYF. CDR3 coding DNA: TGCGCCAGCAGCCAAGGGAGGGACCGCTCTACGGAGACCCAGTACTTC.

This clone has a handful of counts. The chain recombines TRBV7-2 with TRBJ2-1; 7 positions match TRBD1. Germline-derived CDR1 and CDR2 are SGHTA and FQGNSA. The V gene end was trimmed by 5 bases and the J gene end by 4 bases; junction bases not matched to a gene: 5. This CDR3 spans 14 amino acids. The CDR3 DNA reads TGTGCCAGCAGCCTCGGGACAGCTTACAATGAGCAGTTCTTC. Its protein is CASSLGTAYNEQFF.

The rearrangement joins TRBV27 to TRBJ2-3, with 12 bases aligning to TRBD2. This CDR3 is built from 16 residues. Per germline, CDR1 MNHEY and CDR2 SMNVEV (reference sequence). V shed 5 bases, J shed 7 bases, and the junction held 10 bases outside the gene matches. CDR3 in amino acids: CASSNYRTSGENTQYF. In DNA form, the CDR3 reads TGTGCCAGCAGTAACTATAGGACTAGCGGGGAAAATACGCAGTATTTT.

The CDR3 here is CASRDRGGYEQYF. The DNA for the CDR3 is TGTGCCAGTAGGGACAGGGGAGGCTACGAGCAGTACTTC. The V gene is TRBV19, the J gene TRBJ2-7, with 9 bases matching TRBD1. The CDR3 is 13 amino acids. Germline V gives CDR1 LNHDA, CDR2 SQIVND (reference sequence). Unmatched junction bases numbered 3, after V lost 6 bases and J lost 3 bases.

V and J are TRBV5-6 and TRBJ1-2; 10 bases fit TRBD1. The CDR3 totals 15 residues. Germline values: CDR1 SGHDT, CDR2 YYEEEE. The trim removed 0 bases at V and 5 bases at J, leaving 4 bases unmatched. CDR3 residues: CASSLGQGAGYGYTF. CDR3 in DNA: TGTGCCAGCAGCTTGGGACAGGGGGCCGGGTATGGCTACACCTTC.

V is TRBV5-5 and J is TRBJ1-1; TRBD1 might be the D (6 bases). The V gene's germline CDR1 is SGHKS and CDR2 YYEKEE (reference sequence). The CDR3 is made up of 13 amino acids. V was cut by 1 base and J by 5 bases, with 9 bases left in between. CDR3 loop: CASSLTGLTEAFF. CDR3 sequence (DNA): TGTGCCAGCAGCTTGACAGGGTTGACTGAAGCTTTCTTT.

This rearrangement joins TRBV27 to TRBJ2-2; 7 positions match TRBD2. The CDR3 totals 19 residues. Trimming removed 8 bases from V and 2 bases from J; junction bases left unmatched: 20. CDR1 is MNHEY and CDR2 is SMNVEV in the germline V gene (reference sequence). The CDR3 sequence is CASSYRIVPGLLNTGELFF. The DNA of the CDR3 is TGTGCCAGCTCCTACCGCATCGTACCGGGACTATTAAACACCGGGGAGCTGTTTTTT.

This clone has only one observation. The chain employs TRBV11-3 and TRBJ2-1; 11 nucleotides match TRBD2. The germline CDR1 and CDR2 sequences are SGHNT and YENEEA. V shed 1 base, J shed 10 bases, and the junction held 12 bases outside the gene matches. The CDR3 loop spans 17 amino acids. The CDR3 is CASSLGLSGGAFQEQFF. CDR3 in DNA: TGTGCCAGCAGCTTAGGCCTTAGCGGGGGGGCATTCCAGGAGCAGTTCTTC.

This clone was seen a single time. The V gene is TRBV10-1, the J gene TRBJ2-1, with 7 bases aligning to TRBD1. V lost 6 bases, J lost 4 bases, and 9 bases stayed unmatched. The CDR3 is 15 residues long. From germline, CDR1 is WNHNN and CDR2 SYGVQD (reference sequence). CDR3 sequence reads: CASSLRQGDYNEQFF. DNA of the CDR3: TGCGCCAGCAGCCTACGGCAGGGGGATTACAATGAGCAGTTCTTC.

The chain joins TRBV5-8 to TRBJ2-7; TRBD1 agrees at 8 bases. CDR1 and CDR2 (germline): SGHTS, YDEGEE. Losses at the gene ends were 5 bases for V and 6 bases for J; bases not matched to a gene: 16. The CDR3 is 16 amino acids. In DNA form, the CDR3 reads TGTGCCAGCAGGGCGAATCAGGGGGCATACTCTACCGAGCAGTACTTC. Its protein is CASRANQGAYSTEQYF.